This entry features one T cell receptor beta chain sequence. This record comes from a study of T cell changes during pregnancy in multiple sclerosis. Here immunoSEQ multiplex PCR was the method, and the copy in TCRdb shows in-frame clones only, minus some. Of 42,000 or so clones listed, 90% to 95% are singletons. The germline V gene encodes CDR1 ENHRY and CDR2 SYGVKD. Between the trimmed V and J ends, which lost 0 bases and 3 bases, there was a span of 5 bases. There are 13 residues in the CDR3. The specimen comprised CD4+ T cells from peripheral blood mononuclear cells, sampled after pregnancy. The source is a female donor with multiple sclerosis, enrolled in a pregnancy study. The rearrangement uses TRBV10-3 and TRBJ2-5; D unclear. The CDR3 here is CAISESREETQYF. Written as DNA, the CDR3 is TGTGCCATCAGTGAGTCACGGGAAGAGACCCAGTACTTC.